Sequencing of this T cell receptor (beta chain) was carried out in a study of naive and memory T cell subsets. Broader study findings: Clonotypes are single alpha or beta chains, not paired receptors. In naive cells, over 85% of TCR sequences were seen only once.

Sequential positive selection took CD4 T cells first, then CD8 T cells. Sorting gates: effector memory CD45RA-CD27-, EMRA CD45RA+CD27-. This clonotype turned up a few times. Its target is not known. The germline V gene encodes CDR1 GTSNPN and CDR2 SVGIG (reference sequence). The CDR3 extends over 13 amino acids. Trimming removed 0 bases at V and 3 bases at J, with 8 bases between. Two oligonucleotides, mixed equimolar, formed the beta constant-region primer covering TRBC1 and TRBC2. The ligated cDNA underwent four PCR rounds using SP2 and nested alpha and beta constant-region primers. TCRdb reprocessed the UMI-ligation and nested PCR reads with MiXCR, giving one entry per CDR3 protein. The data contain tens of thousands of distinct CDR3 sequences, around 20% of them singletons.

The material sequenced was effector memory CD4+ T cells from blood. Stated subset: effector memory, CD45RA- CD27-. The rearrangement links TRBV30 to TRBJ2-5; tentatively, D is TRBD2 (5 bases). The receptor's source is a human donor in good health. The CDR3 loop reads CAWSVPGKETQYF. The CDR3 nucleotides are TGTGCCTGGAGTGTACCCGGGAAAGAGACCCAGTACTTC.